This record covers a single TCR beta chain. Its antigen is not identified. The data stem from a study of monozygotic twins with inflammatory bowel disease. General study results and limits: Nothing supported a single strong signal or clonotype that was associated with IBD.

Amplification used two nested PCRs: around 15 cycles, then about 10 cycles, on TCRalpha/TCRbeta cDNA. TCRdb processed the 5' RACE reads again and assigns one entry to each CDR3 protein, with no DNA. Recorded for this sample: about 380,000 distinct CDR3 sequences. Germline lookup yields CDR1 SGHNT and CDR2 YYREEE (reference sequence). The CDR3 runs 17 residues. The chain employs TRBV5-4 and TRBJ1-1; lacking DNA, the TRBD1 call made by TCRdb goes unchecked. The sequenced material came from blood. This clonotype was sampled from a human donor with ulcerative colitis or Crohn's disease, or a healthy co-twin of an affected twin (not recorded which). This CDR3 is CASSSPGTGGPNTEAFF.